These 20 T cell receptor beta chains came from one sample sequenced in a study of blood T cell repertoires in COVID-19. Sequencing was performed with immunoSEQ multiplex PCR; in TCRdb, only in-frame clones are kept and a portion is missing. The sample carries approximately 75,000 clones, approximately 86% recorded once. Sequencing was performed on peripheral blood. The receptor source for this set is a man older than 75 with COVID-19, enrolled during active disease.

The V gene is TRBV2, the J gene TRBJ2-2; D perhaps matches TRBD1 (6 bases). Germline assignment: CDR1 SNHLY and CDR2 FYNNEI. Trimming stripped 7 bases from V and 1 base from J, with 10 bases between. The CDR3 spans 14 residues. CDR3 nucleotides: TGTGCCAGCATCCAGGGGCAGAACACCGGGGAGCTGTTTTTT. As protein: CASIQGQNTGELFF.

This clone appeared a few times. This sequence joins TRBV7-2 and TRBJ1-3; D is unresolved. The CDR3 contains 15 residues. Per germline, CDR1 SGHTA and CDR2 FQGNSA. Trimming removed 3 bases at V and 2 bases at J, with 11 bases between. The DNA of the CDR3 is TGTGCCAGCAGCTTTAGTGGCGGCCCTGGAAACACCATATATTTT. Translation gives CASSFSGGPGNTIYF.

J is TRBJ1-1 and V is TRBV13; D ambiguous. The CDR3 totals 13 residues. Trimming took 4 bases from V and 3 from J, leaving 9 bases between them. Germline V gives CDR1 PRHDT, CDR2 FYEKMQ (reference sequence). For the CDR3, the DNA is TGTGCCAGCAGCTCTCTTGGCTACACTGAAGCTTTCTTT. Residues: CASSSLGYTEAFF.

The chain links TRBV29-1 to TRBJ1-1; 10 bases match TRBD1. The J segment lost 6 bases and the V segment lost 4 bases, leaving 2 bases of the junction unmatched. Germline assignment: CDR1 SQVTM and CDR2 ANQGSEA. This CDR3 has 12 amino acids. CDR3 nucleotides: TGCAGCGTTGTAGGGACAGGGGCTGAAGCTTTCTTT. Translation: CSVVGTGAEAFF.

V is TRBV5-1 and J is TRBJ1-1; D remains ambiguous. The germline gives CDR1 SGHRS, CDR2 YFSETQ. The ends were cut back, 1 base at V and 5 bases at J, with 15 bases in the middle. The length of the CDR3 is 15 residues. The CDR3 DNA follows: TGCGCCAGCAGCTTGTTAGTGCCCGGGGAAACTGAAGCTTTCTTT. Translation gives CASSLLVPGETEAFF.

The rearrangement uses TRBV18 and TRBJ2-7, with TRBD2 matching 7 bases. V shed 3 bases and J 2 bases; nucleotides not matched to a gene: 4. The CDR3 loop spans 14 amino acids. Germline CDR1 reads KGHSH; CDR2 reads LQKENI. The CDR3 bases are TGTGCCAGCTCACCCGGGAGGAACCCCTACGAGCAGTACTTC. This encodes CASSPGRNPYEQYF.

The genes are TRBV11-3 and TRBJ1-2, with TRBD1 identical over 11 bases. The CDR3 spans 15 residues. With V trimmed by 5 bases and J by 6 bases, 8 bases remained unmatched. Germline V gives CDR1 SGHNT, CDR2 YENEEA. The CDR3 bases are TGTGCCAGCAGCCCCGGGACAGGGGGTAAGGATGGCTACACCTTC. Translation gives CASSPGTGGKDGYTF. Filled out from reference TRBV11-3 and TRBJ1-2, the complete variable domain reads EAGVVQSPRYKIIEKKQPVAFWCNPISGHNTLYWYLQNLGQGPELLIRYENEEAVDDSQLPKDRFSAERLKGVDSTLKIQPAELGDSAVYLCASSPGTGGKDGYTFGSGTRLTVV.

The V and J genes are TRBV7-3 and TRBJ2-1; possible D gene TRBD2, 6 bases. V was trimmed by 5 bases and J by 0 bases, leaving 14 bases between them. Germline CDR1 SGHTA, CDR2 FQGTGA. The length of the CDR3 is 16 residues. Here the CDR3 DNA reads TGTGCCAGCAGCGCCCTCGGGACTGCCTCCTACAATGAGCAGTTCTTC. It yields the protein CASSALGTASYNEQFF.

The rearrangement links TRBV7-3 to TRBJ1-6; D uncertain. CDR1 and CDR2 from the germline V gene are SGHTA and FQGTGA. This CDR3 is built from 13 residues. Between the trimmed V and J ends, which lost 5 bases and 7 bases, there was a span of 9 bases. The CDR3: CASSLSQNSPLHF. CDR3 DNA: TGTGCCAGCAGCCTCTCTCAGAATTCACCCCTCCACTTT. Drawing the rest from reference TRBV7-3 and TRBJ1-6, the complete variable domain is GAGVSQTPSNKVTEKGKYVELRCDPISGHTALYWYRQSLGQGPEFLIYFQGTGAADDSGLPNDRFFAVRPEGSVSTLKIQRTERGDSAVYLCASSLSQNSPLHFGNGTRLTVT.

The chain couples TRBV9 to TRBJ1-6; tentative D call: TRBD1 (6 bases). The CDR3 spans 19 residues. Germline assignment: CDR1 SGDLS and CDR2 YYNGEE. V was shortened by 1 base and J by 0 bases, with 17 bases between the two germline ends. The CDR3 DNA sequence: TGTGCCAGCAGCGTAAGGGATTATACAGGGAACTCCTATAATTCACCCCTCCACTTT. It specifies CASSVRDYTGNSYNSPLHF.

This clone is a singleton in its sample. This chain links TRBV5-1 with TRBJ2-3; maybe TRBD1 (6 bases). CDR3 length: 13 amino acids. V was shortened by 2 bases and J by 6 bases, with 10 bases between the two germline ends. Looked up from germline, CDR1 is SGHRS and CDR2 is YFSETQ. For the CDR3, the DNA is TGCGCCAGCAGCTTCAGGGGTCTTGATACGCAGTATTTT. Protein sequence: CASSFRGLDTQYF.

The chain has TRBV5-1 and TRBJ1-1, with D uncertain. V shed 4 bases and J shed 2 bases, with 12 bases lying between them. Germline V gives CDR1 SGHRS, CDR2 YFSETQ. The CDR3 consists of 14 residues. This chain's CDR3 is CASSRGTLNTEAFF. The DNA of the CDR3 is TGCGCCAGCAGCCGGGGTACACTCAACACTGAAGCTTTCTTT. The whole variable domain, remainder taken from reference TRBV5-1 and TRBJ1-1, is KAGVTQTPRYLIKTRGQQVTLSCSPISGHRSVSWYQQTPGQGLQFLFEYFSETQRNKGNFPGRFSGRQFSNSRSEMNVSTLELGDSALYLCASSRGTLNTEAFFGQGTRLTVV.

The rearrangement joins TRBV6-2 or TRBV6-3 to TRBJ1-6; possibly TRBD1 for D (5 bases). The V gene's germline CDR1 is MNHEY and CDR2 SVGEGT. With 2 bases removed from V and 6 bases from J, the gap between germline ends came to 8 bases. The CDR3 has 14 amino acids. CDR3 nucleotides: TGTGCCAGCAGTTACAGGGGTGCTAATTCACCCCTCCACTTT. Protein sequence: CASSYRGANSPLHF.

This clone was seen just once. The rearrangement links TRBV6-2 or TRBV6-3 to TRBJ1-5; 7 bases line up with TRBD1. V was clipped by 5 bases and J by 7 bases; unmatched bases: 5. Germline V gives CDR1 MNHEY, CDR2 SVGEGT. The CDR3 length is 13 residues. The CDR3 sequence: CASSDRAGQPQHF. CDR3 DNA: TGTGCCAGCAGTGACAGGGCCGGGCAGCCCCAGCATTTT.

For the CDR3, the DNA is TGTGCCAGCAGTGAACTCCCGGGACAGGGACGCGACGAGCAGTACTTC. Translation: CASSELPGQGRDEQYF. The chain combines TRBV6-1 with TRBJ2-7; TRBD1 agrees at 9 bases. The CDR3 runs to 16 residues. Germline CDR1 is MNHNS and CDR2 is SASEGT. The V segment lost 2 bases and the J segment 5 bases; nucleotides outside the gene matches: 10.

In nucleotides, the CDR3 is TGTGCCAGCAGCTTGGCCGGGGGAGGAAGCAATCAGCCCCAGCATTTT. Protein sequence: CASSLAGGGSNQPQHF. This chain connects TRBV5-4 to TRBJ1-5; D might be TRBD1 (5 bases). The V end lost 0 bases, the J end lost 1 base, and 11 bases lay between the germline ends. The CDR3 is 16 amino acids. The germline V gene encodes CDR1 SGHNT and CDR2 YYREEE (reference sequence).

This rearrangement joins TRBV5-1 to TRBJ2-1; D perhaps matches TRBD1 (5 bases). Germline CDR1 is SGHRS and CDR2 is YFSETQ. The CDR3 is 14 residues long. The V end lost 5 bases, the J end lost 8 bases, and 17 bases lay between the germline ends. The CDR3 nucleotides read TGCGCCAGCAGAGAAGGGGTCGTCGTGGATGAGCAGTTCTTC. Its protein is CASREGVVVDEQFF.

The chain links TRBV10-3 to TRBJ1-2; 9 bases are a match to TRBD1. The germline gives CDR1 ENHRY, CDR2 SYGVKD. This CDR3 spans 12 amino acids. J gave up 8 bases and V 2 bases, and 0 bases lay outside the gene matches. CDR3 protein: CAISEGTGGYTF. CDR3 DNA: TGTGCCATCAGTGAGGGGACAGGGGGCTACACCTTC.

The V gene is TRBV6-4, the J gene TRBJ1-5; 10 bases are shared with TRBD1. CDR3 length equals 15 residues. V was pared by 7 bases and J by 7 bases, with 10 bases of the junction left unmatched. The germline V gene has CDR1 MRHNA and CDR2 SNTAGT. The chain's CDR3 is CASIPRTGGCQPQHF. CDR3 DNA sequence: TGTGCCAGCATCCCCAGGACAGGGGGTTGCCAGCCCCAGCATTTT.

The CDR3 region is CASSFFSSGNTIYF. CDR3 nucleotides: TGTGCCAGCAGCTTTTTCAGCTCTGGAAACACCATATATTTT. V gene TRBV5-4 combines with J gene TRBJ1-3; D gene uncertain. This CDR3 has 14 residues. The germline CDR1 and CDR2 sequences are SGHNT and YYREEE (reference sequence). V was clipped by 2 bases and J by 0 bases, with 6 bases between them.